Each of the 23 T cell receptor beta chains below was sequenced from the same sample in a study of T cells after yellow fever vaccination. MiXCR, applied by TCRdb to the 5' RACE reads, yields one record per CDR3 protein. The sample lists around 350,000 distinct CDR3 sequences; roughly 11% were seen once. The sample here was PBMCs, taken on the day of the first yellow fever vaccination. The receptors here all came from a man younger than 30 who received the YFV17D yellow fever vaccine.

This clonotype was detected only a few times. The V call is TRBV7-2, the J call TRBJ2-2; D is perhaps TRBD1 (5 bases). Germline V gives CDR1 SGHTA, CDR2 FQGNSA. V was trimmed by 3 bases and J by 4 bases, leaving 15 bases between them. CDR3 length equals 16 residues. The CDR3: CASSFGRALITGELFF. CDR3 in DNA: TGTGCCAGCAGCTTCGGCAGGGCGCTAATCACCGGGGAGCTGTTTTTT.

The chain recombines TRBV20-1 with TRBJ1-1; D is perhaps TRBD1 (6 bases). The germline V gene encodes CDR1 DFQATT and CDR2 SNEGSKA (reference sequence). Trimming cost V 1 base and J 3 bases, with 12 bases left between them. The CDR3 totals 14 residues. The CDR3 nucleotides read TGCAGTGCTAGAGGGGGCTGGGGGCACACTGAAGCTTTCTTT. Translating it yields CSARGGWGHTEAFF.

This clonotype was observed a few times. The V and J genes are TRBV18 and TRBJ2-6; D is possibly TRBD1 (5 bases). Between the trimmed V and J ends, which lost 4 bases and 0 bases, there was a span of 7 bases. CDR1 and CDR2 from the germline V gene are KGHSH and LQKENI. CDR3 length: 15 amino acids. The CDR3 nucleotides are TGTGCCAGCTCACGACAGAGCTCTGGGGCCAACGTCCTGACTTTC. This translates into CASSRQSSGANVLTF.

The chain combines TRBV3-1 with TRBJ2-5; D is undetermined. The V and J ends lost 3 bases and 0 bases respectively, with 8 bases between them. CDR1 and CDR2 (germline): LGHDT, YNNKEL (reference sequence). CDR3 size: 14 residues. CDR3 loop: CASSQLQNQETQYF. The DNA for the CDR3 is TGTGCCAGCAGCCAGCTACAAAACCAAGAGACCCAGTACTTC.

Details on this clonotype: Compared with germline, one end of the junction differs, possibly owing to a read error. V is TRBV5-1 and J is TRBJ1-1, with 9 bases matching TRBD1. Germline V lookup: CDR1 SGHRS, CDR2 YFSETQ. The CDR3 consists of 16 residues. As DNA, the CDR3 is TGCGCCAGCGGACAGGGACAGGGCTCCATGAACTCTGAAGCTTTCTTT. Translated, it gives CASGQGQGSMNSEAFF.

CDR3 coding DNA: TGCAGTGCTGGGACGGGCGCAACTAATGAAAAACTGTTTTTT. Translating it yields CSAGTGATNEKLFF. V gene TRBV20-1 combines with J gene TRBJ1-4, with D perhaps TRBD1 (5 bases). There are 14 residues in the CDR3. Germline V gene lookup returns CDR1 DFQATT and CDR2 SNEGSKA (reference sequence). V lost 5 bases and J lost 0, with 10 bases in between.

This clonotype was seen a handful of times. The chain has TRBV14 and TRBJ2-3; maybe TRBD2 (5 bases). The CDR3 contains 12 residues. Germline loops: CDR1 SGHDN, CDR2 FVKESK. V lost 3 bases, J lost 6 bases, and 7 bases lay in between. CDR3 amino acids: CASSQKRDTQYF. The CDR3, as DNA: TGTGCCAGCAGCCAGAAGCGGGATACGCAGTATTTT.

The V and J genes are TRBV18 and TRBJ1-1; no reliable D call. Per germline, CDR1 KGHSH and CDR2 LQKENI. CDR3 length: 12 amino acids. The V gene lost 9 bases and the J gene lost 1 base, with 9 bases spanning the gap. Here the CDR3 reads CARPPPNTEAFF. The CDR3 region has the DNA TGTGCCAGGCCGCCACCGAACACTGAAGCTTTCTTT.

V and J are TRBV27 and TRBJ2-7; the match to TRBD1 covers 9 bases. Germline assignment: CDR1 MNHEY and CDR2 SMNVEV (reference sequence). V dropped 1 base and J dropped 4; count of bases not matched to a gene: 5. CDR3 size: 15 residues. The CDR3 DNA sequence: TGTGCCAGCAGTTTATTGACAGGGGGTATGTACGAGCAGTACTTC. It codes for CASSLLTGGMYEQYF.

The J gene is TRBJ1-5, the V gene TRBV12-5, with 9 bases that match TRBD1. V lost 6 bases to trimming and J lost 5 bases; unmatched junction nucleotides: 5. The CDR3 sequence is 14 residues long. The germline V gene encodes CDR1 LGHNT and CDR2 FRNRAP. CDR3 loop: CASGPGQGDQPQHF. The DNA for the CDR3 is TGTGCTAGTGGACCGGGACAGGGAGATCAGCCCCAGCATTTT.

The rearrangement links TRBV6-1 to TRBJ2-7, with D unclear. The V end was cut by 1 base, the J end by 2 bases, with 6 bases between. In germline, CDR1 is MNHNS, CDR2 SASEGT. This CDR3 comprises 13 residues. The CDR3 nucleotides read TGTGCCAGCAGTGAAGGCAGTACCTACGAGCAGTACTTC. Translation: CASSEGSTYEQYF.

The J gene is TRBJ2-5, the V gene TRBV5-4, with 8 bases lining up with TRBD2. CDR1 is SGHNT and CDR2 is YYREEE in the germline V gene (reference sequence). The CDR3 contains 15 residues. The junction had 7 bases not matched to a gene; V was cut back by 2 bases and J by 4 bases. DNA of the CDR3: TGTGCCAGCAGCTTCGGGGGGGCCGGTTCAGAGACCCAGTACTTC. It is translated as CASSFGGAGSETQYF.

This clonotype was detected many times. The rearrangement joins TRBV28 to TRBJ1-1, with D unclear. With 10 bases removed from V and 1 base from J, the gap between germline ends came to 13 bases. This CDR3 contains 13 residues. Germline V lookup: CDR1 MDHEN, CDR2 SYDVKM. CDR3 coding DNA: TGTGCCACCGAGCTTTTCGGGAACACTGAAGCTTTCTTT. It codes for CATELFGNTEAFF.

V is TRBV10-3 and J is TRBJ1-2; D might be TRBD1 (6 bases). V gave up 4 bases and J gave up 1 base, with 13 bases separating them. Germline V gene data show CDR1 as ENHRY and CDR2 as SYGVKD. CDR3 length: 15 residues. In nucleotides, the CDR3 is TGTGCCATCAGTGGCCGAGGGGGGATTAACTATGGCTACACCTTC. This sequence encodes CAISGRGGINYGYTF.

The genes are TRBV11-2 and TRBJ1-2; possible D gene TRBD1, 5 bases. The length of the CDR3 is 13 residues. V was shortened by 5 bases and J by 5 bases, with 12 bases between the two germline ends. CDR1 and CDR2 (germline): SGHAT, FQNNGV. The CDR3: CASSPGFRYGYTF. The CDR3 DNA follows: TGTGCCAGCAGCCCAGGGTTTCGGTATGGCTACACCTTC.

Comment on this clonotype: At one end the junction does not follow the germline gene, possibly because of a read error. The chain is built from TRBV5-1 and TRBJ2-3, with TRBD2 matching over 7 bases. The CDR3 runs 16 residues. Germline CDR1 is SGHRS and CDR2 is YFSETQ. CDR3 in amino acids: CTSSLADGLAADTQYF. CDR3 DNA: TGCACCAGCAGCTTGGCGGATGGGCTAGCGGCAGATACGCAGTATTTT.

The chain has TRBV5-1 and TRBJ2-5; 10 bases map to TRBD2. Trimming cost V 1 base and J 5 bases; bases outside gene matches: 8. This CDR3 has 16 amino acids. Germline CDR1 SGHRS, CDR2 YFSETQ. The chain's CDR3 is CASSLSPSGGGETQYF. CDR3 nucleotide sequence: TGCGCCAGCAGCTTGTCGCCTAGCGGGGGAGGCGAGACCCAGTACTTC. Filled out from reference TRBV5-1 and TRBJ2-5, the complete variable domain reads KAGVTQTPRYLIKTRGQQVTLSCSPISGHRSVSWYQQTPGQGLQFLFEYFSETQRNKGNFPGRFSGRQFSNSRSEMNVSTLELGDSALYLCASSLSPSGGGETQYFGPGTRLLVL.

V usage is TRBV5-6 and J usage is TRBJ2-3; D uncertain. This CDR3 has 14 amino acids. The V gene's germline CDR1 is SGHDT and CDR2 YYEEEE. V was cut by 1 base and J by 2 bases, with 8 bases left in between. CDR3 amino acids: CASSLSYFTDTQYF. CDR3 nucleotides: TGTGCCAGCAGCTTGAGTTACTTCACAGATACGCAGTATTTT. Complete variable domain (other parts from reference TRBV5-6 and TRBJ2-3): DAGVTQSPTHLIKTRGQQVTLRCSPKSGHDTVSWYQQALGQGPQFIFQYYEEEERQRGNFPDRFSGHQFPNYSSELNVNALLLGDSALYLCASSLSYFTDTQYFGPGTRLTVL.

The V gene is TRBV4-2, the J gene TRBJ1-5; 8 nucleotides match TRBD1. Germline CDR1 reads LGHNA; CDR2 reads YNFKEQ. Trimming removed 2 bases from V and 10 bases from J; junction bases left unmatched: 4. The CDR3 runs to 13 residues. This CDR3 reads CASSQLQGGPQHF. The CDR3 DNA reads TGTGCCAGCAGCCAATTACAGGGGGGTCCCCAGCATTTT.

The chain uses TRBV5-1 and TRBJ2-7; D call uncertain. The CDR3 is 17 residues long. The V gene lost 0 bases and the J gene lost 1 base, with 17 bases spanning the gap. CDR1 and CDR2 from the germline V gene are SGHRS and YFSETQ. Here the CDR3 reads CASSLGTSVYGSYEQYV. The CDR3 coding sequence is TGCGCCAGCAGCTTGGGGACCTCGGTGTATGGATCCTACGAGCAGTACGTC.

A few counts support this clonotype. The V and J genes are TRBV30 and TRBJ2-1; D is uncertain. The CDR3 has 11 amino acids. V lost 0 bases, J lost 9 bases, and 6 bases lay in between. Germline V gene lookup returns CDR1 GTSNPN and CDR2 SVGIG (reference sequence). The CDR3 loop reads CAWSVTTEQFF. The CDR3 DNA sequence: TGTGCCTGGAGTGTAACCACTGAGCAGTTCTTC.

The chain joins TRBV12-3 or TRBV12-4 to TRBJ2-5, with D tentatively TRBD1 (5 bases). This CDR3 region has 14 residues. V lost 3 bases and J 5 bases, leaving 13 bases between the germline ends. The CDR3: CASSLTVSGETQYF. The CDR3 DNA follows: TGTGCCAGCAGTTTGACAGTGAGTGGCGAGACCCAGTACTTC.

The chain joins TRBV3-1 to TRBJ2-7, with D unclear. V gave up 3 bases and J gave up 0 bases, with 9 bases separating them. Germline values: CDR1 LGHDT, CDR2 YNNKEL (reference sequence). The CDR3 has 14 residues. The CDR3 loop is CASSHGLTSYEQYV. In nucleotides, the CDR3 is TGTGCCAGCAGCCATGGTCTGACCTCCTACGAGCAGTACGTC.